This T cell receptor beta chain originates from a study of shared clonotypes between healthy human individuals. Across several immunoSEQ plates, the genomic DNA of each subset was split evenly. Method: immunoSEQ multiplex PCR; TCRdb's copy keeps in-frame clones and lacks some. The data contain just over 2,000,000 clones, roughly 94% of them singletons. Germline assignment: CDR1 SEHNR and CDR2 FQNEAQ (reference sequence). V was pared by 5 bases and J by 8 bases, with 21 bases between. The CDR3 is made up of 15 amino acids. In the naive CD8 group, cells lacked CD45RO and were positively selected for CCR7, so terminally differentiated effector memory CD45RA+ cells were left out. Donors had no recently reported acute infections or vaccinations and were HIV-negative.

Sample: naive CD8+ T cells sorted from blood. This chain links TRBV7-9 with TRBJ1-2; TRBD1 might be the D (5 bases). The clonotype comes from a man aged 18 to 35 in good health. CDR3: CASSRYNTGDGGYTF. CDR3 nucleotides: TGTGCCAGCAGCCGCTATAACACGGGGGATGGAGGCTACACCTTC.